This TCR beta chain is from a study of cytotoxic CD8 clonotypes in ibrutinib-treated CLL. Assay used: immunoSEQ multiplex PCR; TCRdb lists only in-frame clones, some missing. The table records hundreds of thousands of clones, roughly 74% of them present only once. Remarks on this clone: Its antigen is still unknown.

General study points: Having risen at ibrutinib response, clonality had fallen back toward baseline by progression. Clonotypes that were public were uncommon, and they contracted or stayed stable on treatment.

CDR3 length equals 13 residues. The germline V and J ends were trimmed by 4 bases and 0 bases, with 9 bases remaining between them. The germline gives CDR1 SQVTM, CDR2 ANQGSEA. The TCR originated in a human donor with chronic lymphocytic leukemia. The input for sequencing was PBMCs, taken after 24 months of ibrutinib treatment. The chain recombines TRBV29-1 with TRBJ2-5, with D maybe TRBD2 (6 bases). The CDR3: CSVGLEYQETQYF. The CDR3 DNA follows: TGCAGCGTTGGACTAGAGTACCAAGAGACCCAGTACTTC.